This TCR beta chain was profiled in a study of T-cell memory formation after mild COVID-19. The CDR3 sequence is 14 residues long. Germline V gives CDR1 SEHNR, CDR2 FQNEAQ (reference sequence). The V and J ends lost 5 bases and 7 bases respectively, with 18 bases between them. This clonotype has more than one count but fewer than ten. Via MiXCR, TCRdb re-called the 5' RACE reads, giving one row per CDR3 protein. The table lists 550,000 to 700,000 distinct CDR3 sequences, about 18% of them singletons, with roughly 7.8% in the top ten. Sequencing was done on a sample of PBMCs or a T cell subset sorted from them (not recorded which). The rearrangement joins TRBV7-9 to TRBJ2-7; TRBD1 or TRBD2 may be the D gene (7 bases each). The receptor comes from an adult woman who had mild COVID-19 (a few samples of this study predate the infection). Cell type and time point are not known. The CDR3 nucleotides are TGTGCCAGCAGCCCTTGGGCCCAGGGGGGGGAGCAGTACTTC. It yields the protein CASSPWAQGGEQYF.